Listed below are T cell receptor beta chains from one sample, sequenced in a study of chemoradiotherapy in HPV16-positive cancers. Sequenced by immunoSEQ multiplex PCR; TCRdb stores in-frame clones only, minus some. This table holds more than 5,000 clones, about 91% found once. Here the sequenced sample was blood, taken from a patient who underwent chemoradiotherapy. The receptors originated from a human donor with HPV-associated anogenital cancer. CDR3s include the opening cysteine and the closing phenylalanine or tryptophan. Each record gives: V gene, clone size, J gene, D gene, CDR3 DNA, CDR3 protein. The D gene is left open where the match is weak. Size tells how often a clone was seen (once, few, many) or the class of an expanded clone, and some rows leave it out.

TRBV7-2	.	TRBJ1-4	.	TGTGCCAGCAGCTTCCGGGACGGACGAAATGAAAAACTGTTTTTT	CASSFRDGRNEKLFF
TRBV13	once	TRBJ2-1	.	TGTGCCAGCAGCCACAGACGGCCAGCCAAAGAGCAGTTCTTC	CASSHRRPAKEQFF
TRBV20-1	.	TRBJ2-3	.	TGCAGTGCTAGAGAAGGGGATACGCAGTATTTT	CSAREGDTQYF
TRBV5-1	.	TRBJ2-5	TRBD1	TGCGCCAGCAGCCGACAGGGGGCTCAAGAGACCCAGTACTTC	CASSRQGAQETQYF
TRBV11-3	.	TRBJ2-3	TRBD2	TGTGCCAGCAGCCTCAGGACTAGCGGGGGGGCTGATACGCAGTATTTT	CASSLRTSGGADTQYF
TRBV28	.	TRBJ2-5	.	TGTGCCAGCAGTTTATCACCGGCGTGGGCAGAAGAGACCCAGTACTTC	CASSLSPAWAEETQYF
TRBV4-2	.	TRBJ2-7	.	TGTGCCAGCAGCCAAGATGACTCAAGGAGCTCCTACGAGCAGTACTTC	CASSQDDSRSSYEQYF
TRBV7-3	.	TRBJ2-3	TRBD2	TGTGCCAGCAGCTTGTGGGCTAGCGGGTCCACAGATACGCAGTATTTT	CASSLWASGSTDTQYF
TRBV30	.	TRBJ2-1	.	TGTGCCTGGAGGGGGGATTGGGCATCCAACAATGAGCAGTTCTTC	CAWRGDWASNNEQFF
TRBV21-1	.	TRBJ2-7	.	TGTGCCAGCAGCGCGGACAGGGCACAGGTCTACGAGCAGTACTTC	CASSADRAQVYEQYF
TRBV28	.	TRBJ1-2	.	TGTGCCAGCAGTCCGTCACCCAACAATTACTATGGCTACACCTTC	CASSPSPNNYYGYTF
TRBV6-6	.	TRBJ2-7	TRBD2	TGTGCCAGCAGTTACGGGGGACGGGAGGGCTACGAGCAGTACTTC	CASSYGGREGYEQYF
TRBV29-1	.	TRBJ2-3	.	TGCAGCGTTGATGGGACGGACGGCACAGATACGCAGTATTTT	CSVDGTDGTDTQYF
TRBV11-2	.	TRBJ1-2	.	TGTGCCAGCAGCTCCCAAGGATCAGGGGTCTATGGCTACACCTTC	CASSSQGSGVYGYTF
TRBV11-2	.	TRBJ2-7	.	TGTGCCAGCAGCACCACAGGTACCTACGAGCAGTACTTC	CASSTTGTYEQYF
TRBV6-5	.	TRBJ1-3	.	TGTGCCAGCAGTTGGACGCGGGACTCTGGAAACACCATATATTTT	CASSWTRDSGNTIYF
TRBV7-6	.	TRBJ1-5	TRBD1	TGTGCCAGCAGCTTAGATCCAGGGGGGGACAATCAGCCCCAGCATTTT	CASSLDPGGDNQPQHF
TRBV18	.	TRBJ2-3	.	TGTGCCAGCTCACCAAGAGGTGTCGCCAACCGAATATTCACAGATACGCAGTATTTT	CASSPRGVANRIFTDTQYF
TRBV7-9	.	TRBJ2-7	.	TGTGCCAGCAGTAACAGGGAGAGCTCCTACGAGCAGTACTTC	CASSNRESSYEQYF
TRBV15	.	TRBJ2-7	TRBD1	TGTGCCACCAGCAGAGGTTGGACAGGGCGGTACGAGCAGTACTTC	CATSRGWTGRYEQYF
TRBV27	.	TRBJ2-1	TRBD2	TGTGCCAGCAGTTTATTCGGCGGGGGTCCCTACAATGAGCAGTTCTTC	CASSLFGGGPYNEQFF
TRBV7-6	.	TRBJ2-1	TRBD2	TGTGCCAGCAGCCCCTCGAGCGGGGGAGTCTACAATGAGCAGTTCTTC	CASSPSSGGVYNEQFF
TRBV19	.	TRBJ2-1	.	TGTGCCAGTAGTTTTGGGAGCTCCTACAATGAGCAGTTCTTC	CASSFGSSYNEQFF
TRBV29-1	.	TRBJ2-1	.	TGCAGCGTTGAAGCTAGAAATGAGCAGTTCTTC	CSVEARNEQFF
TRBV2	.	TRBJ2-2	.	TGTGCCAGCAGTGAAGCAAAGAGCACCGGGGAGCTGTTTTTT	CASSEAKSTGELFF
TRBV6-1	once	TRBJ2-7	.	TGTGCCAGCAGCCAAGGCTACAGCAATTACGAGCAGTACTTC	CASSQGYSNYEQYF
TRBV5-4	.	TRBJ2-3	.	TGTGCCAGCAGCTTGGGGAATACGCAGTATTTT	CASSLGNTQYF
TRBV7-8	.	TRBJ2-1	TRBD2	TGTGCCAGCAGTCAGCATGGACTAGCAGCAAATAATGAGCAGTTCTTC	CASSQHGLAANNEQFF
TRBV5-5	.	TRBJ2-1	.	TGTGCCAGCAGCCAAGACTGGAGCTCCTACAATGAGCAGTTCTTC	CASSQDWSSYNEQFF
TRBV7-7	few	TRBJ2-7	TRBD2	TGTGCCAGCAGCCAGCGGGACGGCTACGAGCAGTACTTC	CASSQRDGYEQYF
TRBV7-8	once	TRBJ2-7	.	TGTGCCAGCAGCGCGGACCCCACTACCTCCTACGAGCAGTACTTC	CASSADPTTSYEQYF
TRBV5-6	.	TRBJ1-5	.	TGTGCCAGCAGCTTGGTGGGGGCGCATCAGCCCCAGCATTTT	CASSLVGAHQPQHF
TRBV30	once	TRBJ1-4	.	TGTGCCTCCATGAAAGATGAAAAACTGTTTTTT	CASMKDEKLFF
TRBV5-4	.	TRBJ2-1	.	TGTGCCAGCAGCTTGGACTGGGGGGTGAAGTTCTTC	CASSLDWGVKFF
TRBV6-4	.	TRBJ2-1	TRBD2	TGTGCCAGCAGTGTTACTAGCGGTTCCTACAATGAGCAGTTCTTC	CASSVTSGSYNEQFF
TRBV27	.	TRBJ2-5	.	TGTGCCAGCAGCTCATGGGGGGGGCCTCAAGAGACCCAGTACTTC	CASSSWGGPQETQYF
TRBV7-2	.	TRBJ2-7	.	TGTGCCAGCAGCTTTCCAGGGACCGGGCAGTACTTC	CASSFPGTGQYF
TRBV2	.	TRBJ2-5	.	TGTGCCAGCAGTAACAGGGGGGGAAAAGAGACCCAGTACTTC	CASSNRGGKETQYF
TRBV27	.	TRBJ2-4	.	TGTGCCAGCAGACGGGGAGGCGCAGGGAATCAGTACTTC	CASRRGGAGNQYF
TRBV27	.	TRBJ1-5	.	TGTGCCAGCAGCCCCAACAGGGAAGGTAGCAATCAGCCCCAGCATTTT	CASSPNREGSNQPQHF
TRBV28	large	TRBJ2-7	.	TGTGCCAGCAGCCTTGCGGGGGCCCTCTACGAGCAGTACTTC	CASSLAGALYEQYF
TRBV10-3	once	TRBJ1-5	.	TGTGCCATCAGTGATCGGGGGAACGGCAATCAGCCCCAGCATTTT	CAISDRGNGNQPQHF
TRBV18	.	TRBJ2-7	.	TGTGCCAGCTCGTGGGGGCCCGCCTACGAGCAGTACTTC	CASSWGPAYEQYF
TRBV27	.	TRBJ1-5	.	TGTGCCAGCAGTCGGGATAGCAATCAGCCCCAGCATTTT	CASSRDSNQPQHF
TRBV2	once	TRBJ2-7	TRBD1	TGTGCCAGCAGTGGAACCGGGACAGGGCGTTTCTACGAGCAGTACTTC	CASSGTGTGRFYEQYF
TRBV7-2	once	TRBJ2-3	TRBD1	TGTGCCAGCAGCTTATCACCGGCAGGGGGACCCATTGGAGATACGCAGTATTTT	CASSLSPAGGPIGDTQYF
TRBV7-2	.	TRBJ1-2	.	TGTGCCAGCAGCTTAGGCCCGGCTAACTATGGCTACACCTTC	CASSLGPANYGYTF
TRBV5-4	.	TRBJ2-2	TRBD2	TGTGCCAGCAGCTCTCGGAGCGGGAAAAACACCGGGGAGCTGTTTTTT	CASSSRSGKNTGELFF